One and the same sample provided the 5 T cell receptor beta chains below, sequenced in a study of control samples from healthy donors and cancer patients. Measured with immunoSEQ multiplex PCR; TCRdb has only the in-frame clones, and not every one. The table lists roughly 130,000 clones, 90% of them singletons. Sequences were obtained from blood. Receptors originate from a man between 18 and 29 years old in good health.

The chain carries TRBV7-6 and TRBJ2-3; 16 positions match TRBD2. Germline CDR1 and CDR2: SGHVS and FNYEAQ. The CDR3 consists of 18 residues. V lost 0 bases, J lost 5 bases, and 5 bases stayed unmatched. The CDR3 loop is CASSLAGTSGRALDTQYF. The CDR3 nucleotides are TGTGCCAGCAGCTTAGCCGGGACTAGCGGGAGGGCCTTAGATACGCAGTATTTT.

This rearrangement joins TRBV12-3 or TRBV12-4 to TRBJ1-2; 9 bases align to TRBD1. The length of the CDR3 is 13 residues. J was trimmed by 7 bases and V by 7 bases; bases with no gene match: 7. CDR3 sequence: CASNPGQGSGYTF. CDR3 nucleotide sequence: TGTGCCAGCAATCCGGGACAGGGATCTGGCTACACCTTC.

The V gene is TRBV18, the J gene TRBJ1-2, with D uncertain. V lost 3 bases to trimming and J lost 3 bases, with 20 bases between them. This CDR3 is built from 17 residues. The germline CDR1 and CDR2 sequences are KGHSH and LQKENI. CDR3 DNA sequence: TGTGCCAGCTCACCCTCGGCCTCTGATGACGGGGACTATGGCTACACCTTC. It codes for CASSPSASDDGDYGYTF.

The chain recombines TRBV11-2 with TRBJ1-5, with TRBD1 identical over 8 bases. The germline CDR1 and CDR2 sequences are SGHAT and FQNNGV. Trimming at V came to 2 bases and at J to 4 bases, leaving 1 base not matched to a gene. The CDR3 length is 14 residues. DNA for the CDR3: TGTGCCAGCAGCTTAACAGGGGGGAATCAGCCCCAGCATTTT. Translated, it gives CASSLTGGNQPQHF.

The chain is built from TRBV6-5 and TRBJ2-2; D perhaps matches TRBD2 (6 bases). With 0 bases removed from V and 5 bases from J, the gap between germline ends came to 10 bases. The CDR3 covers 15 residues. Germline CDR1 and CDR2: MNHEY and SVGAGI. The CDR3 DNA is TGTGCCAGCAGTTACTCGTGGGGGGAGACCGGGGAGCTGTTTTTT. Protein: CASSYSWGETGELFF.